The rows below give T cell receptor beta chains drawn from one sample of a study of cytomegalovirus exposure and HLA in healthy donors. Sequencing was performed with immunoSEQ multiplex PCR; in TCRdb, only in-frame clones are kept and a portion is missing. This sample has more than 95,000 clones, with around 72% found just once. Sample: PBMCs. Receptor source: a man aged 30-40 years in good health and CMV-seronegative. CDR3s include the opening cysteine and the closing phenylalanine or tryptophan. Each record gives: CDR3 protein, CDR3 DNA, clone size, V gene, D gene, J gene. D genes are given only for firm matches. Rows may omit the clone size; those that give it use once, few, many or a size class.

CDR3: CASRGGVSTDTQYF; DNA: TGTGCCAGCAGAGGCGGGGTTAGCACAGATACGCAGTATTTT; size: .; V: TRBV7-3; D: .; J: TRBJ2-3
CDR3: CASRDRDKAYF; DNA: TGTGCCAGCAGAGACCGGGACAAGGCGTACTTC; size: once; V: TRBV28; D: .; J: TRBJ2-5
CDR3: CASSSIDGYNEQFF; DNA: TGTGCCAGCAGCTCGATCGACGGGTACAATGAGCAGTTCTTC; size: .; V: TRBV7-9; D: .; J: TRBJ2-1
CDR3: CASSARTDNSPLHF; DNA: TGTGCCAGCAGCGCCCGGACTGATAATTCACCCCTCCACTTT; size: many; V: TRBV7-8; D: .; J: TRBJ1-6
CDR3: CASSLSGGHRHTF; DNA: TGTGCCAGCAGTTTATCAGGAGGGCACAGACACACCTTC; size: .; V: TRBV27; D: .; J: TRBJ1-2
CDR3: CASSARQGLDYGYTF; DNA: TGTGCCAGCAGCGCTAGACAGGGTCTCGACTATGGCTACACCTTC; size: .; V: TRBV7-8; D: TRBD1; J: TRBJ1-2
CDR3: CASSPRTQTGNTIYF; DNA: TGTGCCAGCAGTCCCCGGACACAGACTGGAAACACCATATATTTT; size: few; V: TRBV28; D: .; J: TRBJ1-3
CDR3: CASSRQGAGYEQYF; DNA: TGTGCCAGCAGCAGACAGGGGGCGGGCTACGAGCAGTACTTC; size: .; V: TRBV5-6; D: TRBD1; J: TRBJ2-7
CDR3: CASSQDLAEGTSQYF; DNA: TGCGCCAGCAGCCAAGATCTTGCAGAGGGGACATCGCAGTATTTT; size: .; V: TRBV4-1; D: .; J: TRBJ2-3
CDR3: CASSLGPATEQYF; DNA: TGTGCCAGCAGTTTAGGGCCGGCCACCGAGCAGTACTTC; size: once; V: TRBV27; D: .; J: TRBJ2-7
CDR3: CASYGGLSYEQYF; DNA: TGTGCCAGCTACGGAGGGCTCTCCTACGAGCAGTACTTC; size: once; V: TRBV28; D: .; J: TRBJ2-7
CDR3: CASSQVWSGELRDTQYF; DNA: TGTGCCAGCAGCCAAGTTTGGAGCGGAGAATTAAGGGATACGCAGTATTTT; size: .; V: TRBV4-2; D: .; J: TRBJ2-3
CDR3: CASSHRGYGYTF; DNA: TGTGCCAGCAGCCACAGGGGCTATGGCTACACCTTC; size: .; V: TRBV6-5; D: TRBD1; J: TRBJ1-2
CDR3: CASSQLGGMNTEAFF; DNA: TGTGCCAGCAGCCAGCTCGGGGGGATGAACACTGAAGCTTTCTTT; size: .; V: TRBV4-2; D: .; J: TRBJ1-1
CDR3: CASSQDSGGYEQYF; DNA: TGCGCCAGCAGCCAAGATTCAGGTGGTTACGAGCAGTACTTC; size: .; V: TRBV4-1; D: .; J: TRBJ2-7
CDR3: CASSLGLMSGGAPTEAFF; DNA: TGTGCCAGCAGCTTAGGTCTTATGTCTGGGGGGGCGCCGACTGAAGCTTTCTTT; size: few; V: TRBV7-6; D: .; J: TRBJ1-1
CDR3: CASSGWRGDSYNEQFF; DNA: TGTGCCAGCAGCGGGTGGCGGGGCGATTCCTACAATGAGCAGTTCTTC; size: .; V: TRBV14; D: .; J: TRBJ2-1
CDR3: CASSPGQLTGELFF; DNA: TGCGCCAGCAGCCCTGGACAGCTCACCGGGGAGCTGTTTTTT; size: .; V: TRBV4-3; D: .; J: TRBJ2-2
CDR3: CAWSYQRDRIDEQYF; DNA: TGTGCCTGGAGTTACCAAAGGGACAGGATCGACGAGCAGTACTTC; size: once; V: TRBV30; D: TRBD1; J: TRBJ2-7
CDR3: CASSEQGANYEQYF; DNA: TGTGCCAGCAGTGAACAGGGGGCTAACTACGAGCAGTACTTC; size: .; V: TRBV6-1; D: TRBD1; J: TRBJ2-7
CDR3: CASSSYSSTGTGNWNEQYF; DNA: TGTGCCAGCAGCTCCTACTCAAGTACCGGGACAGGGAATTGGAACGAGCAGTACTTC; size: .; V: TRBV11-2; D: TRBD1; J: TRBJ2-7
CDR3: CASSDSISGTF; DNA: TGTGCCAGCAGTGACAGCATAAGCGGCACCTTC; size: .; V: TRBV6-1; D: .; J: TRBJ1-2
CDR3: CASSQDRLAESQYF; DNA: TGCGCCAGCAGCCAAGATAGACTAGCTGAGTCCCAGTACTTC; size: .; V: TRBV4-1; D: TRBD2; J: TRBJ2-5
CDR3: CASRVARGDGYTF; DNA: TGTGCCAGCAGGGTCGCCAGAGGCGATGGCTACACCTTC; size: .; V: TRBV28; D: .; J: TRBJ1-2
CDR3: CASSIPNADIWDQPQHF; DNA: TGTGCCAGTAGTATCCCCAATGCGGACATTTGGGATCAGCCCCAGCATTTT; size: .; V: TRBV19; D: .; J: TRBJ1-5
CDR3: CASSLEDPGQGNSPLHF; DNA: TGCGCCAGCAGCTTGGAAGACCCGGGACAGGGTAATTCACCCCTCCACTTT; size: .; V: TRBV5-1; D: TRBD1; J: TRBJ1-6
CDR3: CASSRTRGRNTEAFF; DNA: TGTGCCAGCAGCCGCACCCGCGGGAGGAACACTGAAGCTTTCTTT; size: .; V: TRBV6-1; D: .; J: TRBJ1-1
CDR3: CASSLARDGDQPQHF; DNA: TGTGCCAGCAGCTTGGCACGGGATGGGGATCAGCCCCAGCATTTT; size: few; V: TRBV5-6; D: .; J: TRBJ1-5
CDR3: CASSVEGSGGESEQYF; DNA: TGTGCCAGCAGCGTAGAAGGGAGCGGGGGGGAGAGCGAGCAGTACTTC; size: .; V: TRBV9; D: TRBD2; J: TRBJ2-7
CDR3: CASSARPGANYGYTF; DNA: TGTGCCAGCAGTGCCCGACCGGGAGCTAACTATGGCTACACCTTC; size: large; V: TRBV6-1; D: .; J: TRBJ1-2
CDR3: CASSYRGQTYEQYF; DNA: TGTGCCAGCAGTTACAGGGGCCAAACCTACGAGCAGTACTTC; size: .; V: TRBV6-5; D: .; J: TRBJ2-7